This TCR beta chain comes out of a study of T-cell memory formation after mild COVID-19. About the study: In these data, TCR clusters were largely donor specific.

CDR3 length: 19 residues. Germline values: CDR1 MGHDK, CDR2 SYGVNS. Trimming took 3 bases from V and 2 from J, leaving 25 bases between them. Using its own MiXCR run on the 5' RACE reads, TCRdb lists one record per CDR3 protein. The sample includes roughly 310,000 distinct CDR3 sequences, 15% to 20% of them seen just once. The sequence was obtained from a man aged 18 to 30 who had mild COVID-19 (a few samples of this study predate the infection). Cell type and time point are not known. The rearrangement uses TRBV25-1 and TRBJ1-2; a weak D match, TRBD1 (5 bases). Sequencing was carried out using PBMCs or a T cell subset sorted from them (not recorded which). Here the CDR3 DNA reads TGTGCCAGCAGTGATGGGGAGAGGTCCGGATTCTGGGGGAACTATGGCTACACCTTC. Protein: CASSDGERSGFWGNYGYTF.